The T cell receptor beta chain described here comes from a study of CD8+CD57+ T cells in acquired aplastic anemia. With regard to this clonotype: The antigen remains unidentified.

The use of genomic DNA as template underpinned the TCR beta VDJ and CDR3 profiling. TCRdb called the reads again in MiXCR, with one record for every CDR3 protein. The top ten hold 35% to 50% of the sample, which has 260,000 or so distinct CDR3 sequences, 65% to 90% seen once. Study observations and caveats: Patients and controls shared under 35 CD8+ CDR3 sequences, which appeared highly expressed in patients and within their immunodominant clones.

For sequencing, patients were chosen who had shown expansion of CD8+CD57+ cells by flow cytometry. The CDR3 spans 15 residues. Trimming took 5 bases from V and 11 from J; bases not matched to a gene: 15. Germline loops: CDR1 LNHDA, CDR2 SQIVND (reference sequence). Sequenced material: sorted CD4+, CD8+, or CD8+CD57+ T cells (not recorded which) from PBMCs. The sequence was obtained from a human donor with aplastic anemia. The chain has TRBV19 and TRBJ2-5; the match to TRBD1 covers 9 bases. The CDR3 DNA reads as TGTGCCAGTAGTGGGACAGGGAGTTCTTCCAATAAGCAGTACTTC. It translates to CASSGTGSSSNKQYF.